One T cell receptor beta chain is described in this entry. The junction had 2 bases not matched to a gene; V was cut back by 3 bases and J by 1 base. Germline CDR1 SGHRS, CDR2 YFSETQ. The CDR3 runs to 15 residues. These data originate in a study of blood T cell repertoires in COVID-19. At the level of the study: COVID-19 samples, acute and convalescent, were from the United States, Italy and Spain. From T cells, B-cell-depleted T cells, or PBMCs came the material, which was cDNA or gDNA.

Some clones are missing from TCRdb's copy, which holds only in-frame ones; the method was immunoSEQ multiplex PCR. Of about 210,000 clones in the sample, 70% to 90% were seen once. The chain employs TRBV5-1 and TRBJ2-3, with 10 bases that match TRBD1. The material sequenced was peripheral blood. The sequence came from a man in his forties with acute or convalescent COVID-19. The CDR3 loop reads CASSSGTGGTDTQYF. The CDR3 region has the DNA TGCGCCAGCAGCTCCGGGACAGGGGGCACAGATACGCAGTATTTT.